The TCR beta chain described here comes from a study of early T cells in non-severe SARS-CoV-2 infection. The V end was cut by 3 bases, the J end by 7 bases, with 16 bases between. Germline V lookup: CDR1 SNHLY, CDR2 FYNNEI. The CDR3 consists of 15 residues. TCRdb used MiXCR to reprocess the 5' RACE reads, holding one entry per CDR3 protein. The sample carries about 80,000 distinct CDR3 sequences, roughly 5.7% recorded once. The sequenced material came from whole blood. The chain couples TRBV2 to TRBJ1-5; no clear D gene. The TCR comes from an adult who was a healthcare worker with PCR-confirmed SARS-CoV-2 infection or an uninfected control (not recorded which). The CDR3 reads CASSDVLTVGQPQHF. The CDR3 region has the DNA TGTGCCAGCAGTGACGTCCTAACGGTAGGGCAGCCCCAGCATTTT. Full variable domain (missing parts from reference TRBV2 and TRBJ1-5): EPEVTQTPSHQVTQMGQEVILRCVPISNHLYFYWYRQILGQKVEFLVSFYNNEISEKSEIFDDQFSVERPDGSNFTLKIRSTKLEDSAMYFCASSDVLTVGQPQHFGDGTRLSIL.